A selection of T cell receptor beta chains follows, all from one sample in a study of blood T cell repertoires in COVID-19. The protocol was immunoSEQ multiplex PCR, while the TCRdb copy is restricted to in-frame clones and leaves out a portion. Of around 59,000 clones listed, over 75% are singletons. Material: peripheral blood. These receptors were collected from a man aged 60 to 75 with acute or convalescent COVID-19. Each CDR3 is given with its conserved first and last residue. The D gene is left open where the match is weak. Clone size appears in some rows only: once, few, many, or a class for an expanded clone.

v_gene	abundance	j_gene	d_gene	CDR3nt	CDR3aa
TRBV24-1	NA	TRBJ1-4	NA	TGTGCCACCAGTGCCTGGGGCGAAAAACTGTTTTTT	CATSAWGEKLFF
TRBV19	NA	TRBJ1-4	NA	TGTGCCAGTAGTAGCTCGACTCTAAGGGGCGAAAAACTGTTTTTT	CASSSSTLRGEKLFF
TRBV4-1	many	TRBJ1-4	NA	TGCGCCAGCAGCCCCGACGGGACTGCCAACACCAATGAAAAACTGTTTTTT	CASSPDGTANTNEKLFF
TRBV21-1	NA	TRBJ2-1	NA	TGTGCCGGCAAGCCCGACAGGGGGAACTACAATGAGCAGTTCTTC	CAGKPDRGNYNEQFF
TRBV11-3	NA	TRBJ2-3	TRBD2	TGTGCCAGCAGCCCACCGACTAGCGCGAGGACAGATACGCAGTATTTT	CASSPPTSARTDTQYF
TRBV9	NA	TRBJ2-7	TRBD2	TGTGCCAGCAGCCCCGGACTAGCCGATACCTACGAGCAGTACTTC	CASSPGLADTYEQYF
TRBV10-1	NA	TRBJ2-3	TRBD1	TGCGCCAGCAGTGAAGGACAGGCGACCTCCACAGATACGCAGTATTTT	CASSEGQATSTDTQYF
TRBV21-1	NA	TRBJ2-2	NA	TGTGCCAGCAGCCGAAGGGACACCTCGAACACCGGGGAGCTGTTTTTT	CASSRRDTSNTGELFF
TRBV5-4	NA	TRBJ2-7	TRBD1	TGTGCCAGCAGCGGGCAGACAGGGGGCGGTGACGAGCAGTACTTC	CASSGQTGGGDEQYF
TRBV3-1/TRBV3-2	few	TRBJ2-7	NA	TGTGCCAGCAGCTCCAATTCATGGGACTTAGCGATATACGAGCAGTACTTC	CASSSNSWDLAIYEQYF
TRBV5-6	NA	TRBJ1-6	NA	TGTGCCAGCAGCTTGCACGGACAGTCCTATAATTCACCCCTCCACTTT	CASSLHGQSYNSPLHF
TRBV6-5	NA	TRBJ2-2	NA	TGTGCCAGCAGTTACACCAGGGGATCGGCCGGGGAGCTGTTTTTT	CASSYTRGSAGELFF
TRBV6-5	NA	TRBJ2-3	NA	TGTGCCAGCACTTCCGGGGACTCTAGCACAGATACGCAGTATTTT	CASTSGDSSTDTQYF
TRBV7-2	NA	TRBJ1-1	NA	TGTGCCAGCAGCCGGGAGGGGCTCACTGAAGCTTTCTTT	CASSREGLTEAFF
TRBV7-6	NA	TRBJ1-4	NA	TGTGCCAGCAGCGGCAGGGCGCTAGAAGGAAAACTGTTTTTT	CASSGRALEGKLFF
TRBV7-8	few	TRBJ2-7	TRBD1	TGTGCCAGCAGCGCGGGGACCCAGGGGGCGCTTCACGAGCAGTACTTC	CASSAGTQGALHEQYF
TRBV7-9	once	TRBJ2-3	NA	TGTGCCAGCAGCACTCCCTTGGAGCCAGCGACAGATACGCAGTATTTT	CASSTPLEPATDTQYF
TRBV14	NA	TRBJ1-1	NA	TGTGCCAGCAGCCAAGACTTGAGGGTGAACACTGAAGCTTTCTTT	CASSQDLRVNTEAFF
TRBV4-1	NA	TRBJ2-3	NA	TGCGCCAGCAGCCTTTCCTCCGGGTCGGGCACAGATACGCAGTATTTT	CASSLSSGSGTDTQYF
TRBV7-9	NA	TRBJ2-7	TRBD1	TGTGCCAGCAGCCGCCGGGACAGCGCCTACGAGCAGTACTTC	CASSRRDSAYEQYF
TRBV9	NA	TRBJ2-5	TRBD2	TGTGCCAGCAGCATTGGACTAGCGGGGCCCCAAGAGACCCAGTACTTC	CASSIGLAGPQETQYF
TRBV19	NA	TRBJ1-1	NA	TGTGCCAGTAGTTCTGAGGCTGAGAACACTGAAGCTTTCTTT	CASSSEAENTEAFF
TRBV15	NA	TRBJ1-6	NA	TGTGCCACCAGCAGAGTCCGGACAGATAATTCACCCCTCCACTTT	CATSRVRTDNSPLHF
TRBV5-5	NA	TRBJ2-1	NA	TGTGCCAGCAGCTTGGCTACAGCATACAATGAGCAGTTCTTC	CASSLATAYNEQFF
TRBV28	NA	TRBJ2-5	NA	TGTGCCAGCAGCCTCGGCGCCAGGCGGACCCAGTACTTC	CASSLGARRTQYF
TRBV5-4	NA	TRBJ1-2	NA	TGTGCCACCAGAGGGGGGGGCCAAGACTATGGCTACACCTTC	CATRGGGQDYGYTF
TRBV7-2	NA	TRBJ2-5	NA	TGTGCCAGCAGCTATGGGGCTCAAGAGACCCAGTACTTC	CASSYGAQETQYF
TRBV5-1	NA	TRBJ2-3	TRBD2	TGCGCCAGCAGCTTGGGGCTAGCGGGGGGGCCCGCAGATACGCAGTATTTT	CASSLGLAGGPADTQYF
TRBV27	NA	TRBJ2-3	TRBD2	TGTGCCAGCAGTTTAGAGCGGGGACGCAGCACAGATACGCAGTATTTT	CASSLERGRSTDTQYF
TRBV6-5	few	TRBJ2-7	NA	TGTGCCAGCAACCCAGGGACTTCCTACGAGCAGTACTTC	CASNPGTSYEQYF
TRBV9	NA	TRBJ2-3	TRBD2	TGTGCCAGCAGCGTCCCTAGCGGGGGGGCCGGAGATACGCAGTATTTT	CASSVPSGGAGDTQYF
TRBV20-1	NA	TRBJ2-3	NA	TGCAGTGCTAGTACTCCTGAGGGGGGGAGGTCAGATACGCAGTATTTT	CSASTPEGGRSDTQYF
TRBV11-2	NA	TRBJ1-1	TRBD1	TGTGCCAGCAGCTTATTAGGGGGAGAAGGGACAGCGAACACTGAAGCTTTCTTT	CASSLLGGEGTANTEAFF
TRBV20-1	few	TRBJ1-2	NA	TGCAGTGCCCCCGCGTACTACACCTTC	CSAPAYYTF
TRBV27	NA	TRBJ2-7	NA	TGTGCCAGCAGTAGACAGGAGGCCTACGAGCAGTACTTC	CASSRQEAYEQYF
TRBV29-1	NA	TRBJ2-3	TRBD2	TGCAGCGTTGACAGCGGGGGGAGAAATACGCAGTATTTT	CSVDSGGRNTQYF
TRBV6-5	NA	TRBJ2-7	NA	TGTGCCAGCAGTTACTCGCGTCACCGGGGAACCTACGAGCAGTACTTC	CASSYSRHRGTYEQYF